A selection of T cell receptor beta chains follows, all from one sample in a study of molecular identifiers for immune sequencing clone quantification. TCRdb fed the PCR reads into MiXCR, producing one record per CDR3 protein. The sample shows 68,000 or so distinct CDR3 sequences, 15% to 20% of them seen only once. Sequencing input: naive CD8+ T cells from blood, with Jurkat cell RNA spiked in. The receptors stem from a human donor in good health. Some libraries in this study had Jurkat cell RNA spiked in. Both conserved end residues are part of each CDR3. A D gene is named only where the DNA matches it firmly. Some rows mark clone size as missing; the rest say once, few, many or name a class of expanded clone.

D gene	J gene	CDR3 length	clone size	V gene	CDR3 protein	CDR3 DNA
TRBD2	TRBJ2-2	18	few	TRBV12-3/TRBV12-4	CASSLGLAGVFHTGELFF	TGTGCCAGCAGTTTGGGGCTAGCGGGAGTTTTTCACACCGGGGAGCTGTTTTTT
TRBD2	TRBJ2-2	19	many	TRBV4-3	CASSLLAGGPFANTGELFF	TGCGCCAGCAGCCTCCTAGCGGGAGGGCCTTTTGCGAACACCGGGGAGCTGTTTTTT
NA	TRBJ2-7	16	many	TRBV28	CASSSPREGASDEQYF	TGTGCCAGCAGTTCACCCAGGGAGGGGGCGTCAGACGAGCAGTACTTC
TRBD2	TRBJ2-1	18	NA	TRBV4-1	CASSQPYGTSGEGNEQFF	TGCGCCAGCAGCCAACCTTACGGGACTAGCGGCGAGGGCAATGAGCAGTTCTTC
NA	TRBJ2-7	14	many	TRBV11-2	CASSLVSGDHEQYF	TGTGCCAGCAGCTTAGTGTCAGGGGACCACGAGCAGTACTTC
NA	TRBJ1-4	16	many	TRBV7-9	CASSLSGPPDTEKLFF	TGTGCCAGCAGCTTATCGGGCCCTCCGGATACTGAAAAACTGTTTTTT
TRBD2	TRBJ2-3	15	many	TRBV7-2	CASSFPLAGTDTQYF	TGTGCCAGCAGCTTCCCACTAGCGGGAACAGATACGCAGTATTTT
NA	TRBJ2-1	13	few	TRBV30	CAWSVGWANEQFF	TGTGCCTGGAGTGTAGGGTGGGCCAATGAGCAGTTCTTC
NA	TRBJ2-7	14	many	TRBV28	CASSSSRVNSEQYF	TGTGCCAGCAGCTCCAGCCGGGTTAATTCCGAGCAGTACTTC
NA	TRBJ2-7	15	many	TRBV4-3	CASSQEESSVYEQYF	TGCGCCAGCAGCCAAGAGGAGTCTAGCGTCTACGAGCAGTACTTC
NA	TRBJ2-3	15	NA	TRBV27	CASNTGTRYTDTQYF	TGTGCCAGCAACACAGGGACAAGGTACACAGATACGCAGTATTTT
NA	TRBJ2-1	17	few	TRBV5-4	CASSLAGLGSSYNEQFF	TGTGCCAGCAGCTTGGCGGGTTTGGGCAGCTCCTACAATGAGCAGTTCTTC
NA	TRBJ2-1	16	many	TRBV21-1	CASSKAHRADWNEQFF	TGTGCCAGCAGCAAAGCTCACAGGGCCGATTGGAATGAGCAGTTCTTC
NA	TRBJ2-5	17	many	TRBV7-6	CASSLLPLSSTQETQYF	TGTGCCAGCAGCTTACTACCCCTCTCTAGTACCCAAGAGACCCAGTACTTC
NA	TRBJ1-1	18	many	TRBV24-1	CATSGPTLKTGGPRRAFF	TGTGCCACCAGTGGACCTACCCTTAAGACAGGCGGGCCCCGGAGGGCTTTCTTT
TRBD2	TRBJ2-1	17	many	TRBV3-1	CASSQNLAEMTYNEQFF	TGTGCCAGCAGCCAGAACCTAGCGGAGATGACCTACAATGAGCAGTTCTTC
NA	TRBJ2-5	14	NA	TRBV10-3	CAISESNRDETQYF	TGTGCCATCAGTGAGTCTAACAGGGACGAGACCCAGTACTTC
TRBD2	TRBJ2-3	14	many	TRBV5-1	CASSLRGGTDTQYF	TGCGCCAGCAGCTTACGGGGGGGCACAGATACGCAGTATTTT
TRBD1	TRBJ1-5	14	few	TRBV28	CASSFGTVNQPQHF	TGTGCCAGCAGTTTCGGGACAGTCAATCAGCCCCAGCATTTT
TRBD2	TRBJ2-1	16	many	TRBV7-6	CASSLVRGSSYNEQFF	TGTGCCAGCAGCTTAGTCCGCGGGAGCTCCTACAATGAGCAGTTCTTC
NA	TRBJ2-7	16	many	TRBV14	CASSQEQGGLSYEQYF	TGTGCCAGCAGCCAAGAACAAGGGGGACTATCGTACGAGCAGTACTTC
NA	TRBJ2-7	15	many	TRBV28	CASSILGEGTYEQYF	TGTGCCAGCAGTATCCTCGGGGAAGGGACCTACGAGCAGTACTTC
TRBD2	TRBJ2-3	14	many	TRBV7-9	CASSFGGGADTQYF	TGTGCCAGCAGCTTTGGTGGGGGGGCAGATACGCAGTATTTT
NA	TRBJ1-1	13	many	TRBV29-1	CSGFADTNTEAFF	TGCAGCGGATTTGCGGACACGAACACTGAAGCTTTCTTT
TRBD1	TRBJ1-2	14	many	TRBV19	CASSSQGLDYGYTF	TGTGCCAGTAGCTCACAGGGGCTGGACTATGGCTACACCTTC
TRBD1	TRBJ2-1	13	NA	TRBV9	CASSVGQGNEQFF	TGTGCCAGCAGCGTAGGACAGGGCAATGAGCAGTTCTTC
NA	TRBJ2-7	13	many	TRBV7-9	CASSHATGYEQYF	TGTGCCAGCAGCCATGCTACTGGGTACGAGCAGTACTTC
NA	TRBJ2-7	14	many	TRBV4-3	CASSPALSVYEQYF	TGCGCCAGCAGCCCCGCCCTCAGCGTTTACGAGCAGTACTTC
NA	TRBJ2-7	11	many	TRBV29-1	CSATSPYEQYF	TGCAGCGCGACTTCGCCCTACGAGCAGTACTTC
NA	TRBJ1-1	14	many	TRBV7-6	CASSLGTTNTEAFF	TGTGCCAGCAGCTTAGGAACAACGAACACTGAAGCTTTCTTT
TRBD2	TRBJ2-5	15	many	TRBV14	CASSQEGLGWETQYF	TGTGCCAGCAGCCAAGAAGGACTAGGGTGGGAGACCCAGTACTTC
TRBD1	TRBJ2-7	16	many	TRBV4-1	CASSPAGTGLVYEQYF	TGCGCCAGCAGCCCGGCCGGGACAGGGTTGGTTTACGAGCAGTACTTC
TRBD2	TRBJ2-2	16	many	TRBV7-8	CASSAGLAGEPGELFF	TGTGCCAGCAGCGCTGGACTAGCGGGAGAGCCCGGGGAGCTGTTTTTT
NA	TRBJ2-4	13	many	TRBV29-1	CSVGGGAKNIQYF	TGCAGCGTTGGCGGGGGCGCAAAAAACATTCAGTACTTC
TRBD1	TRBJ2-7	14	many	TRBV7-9	CASSLRDREFEQYF	TGTGCCAGCAGCCTCCGGGACAGGGAATTCGAGCAGTACTTC
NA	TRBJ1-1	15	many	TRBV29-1	CSVDGLRGMNTEAFF	TGCAGCGTTGATGGGTTGCGCGGAATGAACACTGAAGCTTTCTTT
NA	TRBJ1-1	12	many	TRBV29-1	CSVPRGALEAFF	TGCAGCGTCCCCCGGGGGGCTCTTGAAGCTTTCTTT
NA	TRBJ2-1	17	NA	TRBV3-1	CASKGGSASFAYNEQFF	TGTGCCAGCAAGGGCGGTAGCGCTAGCTTTGCCTACAATGAGCAGTTCTTC
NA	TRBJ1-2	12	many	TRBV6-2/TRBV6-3	CASMERNYGYTF	TGTGCCAGCATGGAGCGGAACTATGGCTACACCTTC
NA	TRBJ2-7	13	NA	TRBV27	CASSFLGSYEQYF	TGTGCCAGCAGTTTTTTAGGCAGTTACGAGCAGTACTTC
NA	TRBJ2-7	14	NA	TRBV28	CASSLLGTDYEQYF	TGTGCCAGCAGTTTACTTGGGACCGACTACGAGCAGTACTTC